This T cell receptor (beta chain) emerged from a study of T cell repertoires in cytomegalovirus infection. Study as a whole: An indication of both CMV infection and matching HLA type came from public TCR beta signatures.

This clonotype appeared a few times. The target antigen is unknown. Study-wide points: The response measured ex vivo was dominated by TCR beta clonotypes (HLA-C-restricted and CMV-specific). The study identified carriers of CMV plus the relevant HLA from cumulative public TCR beta family frequency.

TCRdb redid the calling of the reads with MiXCR, one entry per CDR3 protein. The sample records approximately 490,000 distinct CDR3 sequences, roughly 12% being singletons. Material for sequencing was PBMCs. The sequence was collected from a human donor in good health (CMV status not recorded). Some clones in this sample may be carry-over from other donors' samples.

This CDR3 reads CASSLTAGGGDEQFF. The CDR3 DNA follows: TGTGCCAGCAGCTTAACAGCGGGAGGTGGGGATGAGCAGTTCTTC. This chain connects TRBV7-9 to TRBJ2-1, with 9 bases identical to TRBD2. Looked up from germline, CDR1 is SEHNR and CDR2 is FQNEAQ (reference sequence). J lost 8 bases, V lost 2 bases, and 7 bases had no gene match. The CDR3 totals 15 residues.